A selection of T cell receptor beta chains follows, all from one sample in a study of identical twins. TCRdb fed the 5' RACE reads into MiXCR, producing one record per CDR3 protein. Counted here are roughly 570,000 distinct CDR3 sequences, nearly 10% occurring once; the ten biggest clones make up 2.5% to 3.5%. This same sample was also part of a study on yellow fever vaccine responses in identical twins.

The sequenced sample was PBMCs. The receptors were gathered from a woman aged 18-30 years in good health. CDR3s include the opening cysteine and the closing phenylalanine or tryptophan. The D gene is left open where the match is weak. Only some rows state a clone size, as once, few, many or a class for expanded clones.

CDR3: CASSSYTLAGEWYEQYF
DNA: TGTGCCAGCAGCTCTTACACACTAGCGGGAGAATGGTACGAGCAGTACTTC
V: TRBV7-2
size: few
D: TRBD2
J: TRBJ2-7

CDR3: CASSPPGGGGTDTQYF
DNA: TGTGCCAGCAGCCCCCCTGGGGGTGGGGGCACAGATACGCAGTATTTT
V: TRBV11-3
size: -
D: -
J: TRBJ2-3

CDR3: CASSQDTTGAEQYF
DNA: TGTGCCAGCAGCCAAGATACTACAGGTGCCGAGCAGTACTTC
V: TRBV5-6
size: -
D: -
J: TRBJ2-7

CDR3: CASSLGFGDTQYF
DNA: TGCGCCAGCAGCTTGGGTTTTGGAGATACGCAGTATTTT
V: TRBV5-1
size: many
D: -
J: TRBJ2-3

CDR3: CSAHGGAFYEQYF
DNA: TGCAGTGCACACGGGGGGGCGTTCTACGAGCAGTACTTC
V: TRBV20-1
size: many
D: TRBD2
J: TRBJ2-7

CDR3: CAWSEGTGIVYEQYF
DNA: TGTGCCTGGAGTGAGGGGACAGGAATTGTATACGAGCAGTACTTC
V: TRBV30
size: -
D: TRBD1
J: TRBJ2-7

CDR3: CSARDAAGGAEQFF
DNA: TGCAGTGCTAGAGATGCAGCGGGAGGAGCTGAGCAGTTCTTC
V: TRBV20-1
size: few
D: TRBD2
J: TRBJ2-1

CDR3: CASSLGTSFMYEQFF
DNA: TGCGCCAGCAGCCTAGGGACTAGTTTCATGTATGAGCAGTTCTTC
V: TRBV5-1
size: many
D: TRBD2
J: TRBJ2-1

CDR3: CASILNRRSGSGDSYNEQFF
DNA: TGTGCCAGCATCCTGAACCGGAGAAGCGGGAGTGGGGACTCCTACAATGAGCAGTTCTTC
V: TRBV28
size: many
D: TRBD2
J: TRBJ2-1

CDR3: CASSFGLAGINEQFF
DNA: TGTGCCAGCAGCTTCGGACTAGCGGGGATCAATGAGCAGTTCTTC
V: TRBV3-1
size: many
D: TRBD2
J: TRBJ2-1

CDR3: CATSDSGLTRDTDTQYF
DNA: TGTGCCACCAGTGATTCCGGCCTCACCCGAGACACAGATACGCAGTATTTT
V: TRBV24-1
size: few
D: -
J: TRBJ2-3

CDR3: CASRTGEEKLFF
DNA: TGTGCCAGCAGGACAGGGGAAGAAAAACTGTTTTTT
V: TRBV27
size: few
D: TRBD1
J: TRBJ1-4

CDR3: CASSPHRGGNPHEQYF
DNA: TGTGCCAGCAGCCCCCATCGGGGGGGAAACCCTCACGAGCAGTACTTC
V: TRBV12-3/TRBV12-4
size: few
D: TRBD2
J: TRBJ2-7

CDR3: CSTYNTEAFF
DNA: TGCAGCACTTACAACACTGAAGCTTTCTTT
V: TRBV29-1
size: few
D: -
J: TRBJ1-1

CDR3: CASSLGTSGSNEQYF
DNA: TGTGCCAGCAGTTTAGGGACTAGCGGGAGTAACGAGCAGTACTTC
V: TRBV12-3/TRBV12-4
size: few
D: TRBD2
J: TRBJ2-7

CDR3: CASGPHRGEDEQYF
DNA: TGTGCCAGCGGGCCCCACCGGGGAGAAGACGAGCAGTACTTC
V: TRBV4-2
size: few
D: -
J: TRBJ2-7

CDR3: CASSTGTGGRLGEQYF
DNA: TGTGCCAGCAGTACCGGGACAGGGGGCCGCTTGGGCGAGCAGTACTTC
V: TRBV28
size: few
D: TRBD1
J: TRBJ2-7

CDR3: CASSPRGDLAGSYNEQFF
DNA: TGCGCCAGCAGCCCTCGAGGGGATCTGGCGGGGTCCTACAATGAGCAGTTCTTC
V: TRBV5-1
size: many
D: -
J: TRBJ2-1

CDR3: CSASRSSNVLQETQYF
DNA: TGCAGTGCTTCTCGATCCTCAAACGTCCTCCAAGAGACCCAGTACTTC
V: TRBV20-1
size: few
D: -
J: TRBJ2-5

CDR3: CSVGSDKAYEQYF
DNA: TGCAGCGTTGGCTCCGACAAAGCCTACGAGCAGTACTTC
V: TRBV29-1
size: few
D: -
J: TRBJ2-7

CDR3: CASSFKREYTGELFF
DNA: TGTGCCAGCAGTTTCAAGCGGGAGTACACCGGGGAGCTGTTTTTT
V: TRBV12-3/TRBV12-4
size: many
D: TRBD2
J: TRBJ2-2

CDR3: CATSDPGRGAQETQYF
DNA: TGTGCCACCAGTGATCCCGGTCGGGGCGCCCAAGAGACCCAGTACTTC
V: TRBV24-1
size: -
D: -
J: TRBJ2-5

CDR3: CAWRQGAAEAFF
DNA: TGTGCCTGGAGGCAGGGGGCCGCTGAAGCTTTCTTT
V: TRBV30
size: few
D: TRBD1
J: TRBJ1-1